This entry concerns a single TCR beta chain. The sample originates from a study of blood T cell repertoires in COVID-19. Measured with immunoSEQ multiplex PCR; TCRdb has only the in-frame clones, and not every one. The data show more than 200,000 clones, roughly 84% seen once. V shed 3 bases and J 4 bases; nucleotides not matched to a gene: 9. Looked up from germline, CDR1 is LGHDT and CDR2 is YNNKEL (reference sequence). The CDR3 runs to 16 residues. V and J are TRBV3-1 (or the pseudogene TRBV3-2) and TRBJ2-7; 10 bases fit TRBD1. Sequencing was carried out using peripheral blood. This TCR was recovered from a man aged 60 to 75 with acute or convalescent COVID-19. DNA for the CDR3: TGTGCCAGCAGCCAGGCGACAGGGGGCGCGACGTACGAGCAGTACTTC. Encoded protein: CASSQATGGATYEQYF.